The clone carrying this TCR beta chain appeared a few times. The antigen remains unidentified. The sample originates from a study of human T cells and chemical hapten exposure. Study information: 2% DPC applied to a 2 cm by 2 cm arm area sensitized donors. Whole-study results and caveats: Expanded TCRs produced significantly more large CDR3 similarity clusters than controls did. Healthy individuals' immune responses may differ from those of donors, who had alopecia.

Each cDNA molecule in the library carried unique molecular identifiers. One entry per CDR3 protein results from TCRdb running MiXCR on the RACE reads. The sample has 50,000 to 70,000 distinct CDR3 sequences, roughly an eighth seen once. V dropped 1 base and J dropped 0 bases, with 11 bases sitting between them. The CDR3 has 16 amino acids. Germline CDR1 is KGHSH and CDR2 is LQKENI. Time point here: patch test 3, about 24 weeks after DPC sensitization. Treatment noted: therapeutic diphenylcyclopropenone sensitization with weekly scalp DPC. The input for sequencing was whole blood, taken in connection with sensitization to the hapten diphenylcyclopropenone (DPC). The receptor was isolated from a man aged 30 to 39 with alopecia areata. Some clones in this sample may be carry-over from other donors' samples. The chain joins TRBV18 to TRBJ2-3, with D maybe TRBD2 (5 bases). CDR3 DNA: TGTGCCAGCTCACCACTGGCGGGCCCTAGCACAGATACGCAGTATTTT. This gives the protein CASSPLAGPSTDTQYF.